This T cell receptor (beta chain) was captured by sequencing in a study of cytomegalovirus exposure and HLA in healthy donors. Study background: An early release of data contained roughly 86 million unique TCRs, which came from HLA-typed donors.

PCR involved 60 Vbeta and 13 Jbeta primers. Only in-frame clones appear in the TCRdb table, and some are missing; sequencing was by immunoSEQ multiplex PCR. The repertoire consists of 150,000 or so clones, with more than 80% occurring once and the leading ten covering about 0.77%. The germline V and J ends were trimmed by 2 bases and 0 bases, with 23 bases remaining between them. CDR1 LGHNA and CDR2 YSLEER come from the germline V gene. The CDR3 consists of 20 residues. The chain has TRBV4-3 and TRBJ2-1; a weak D match, TRBD1 (5 bases). The source material was PBMCs. The receptor was isolated from a woman aged 18 to 35 in good health and CMV-seronegative. The DNA for the CDR3 is TGCGCCAGCAGCCAAAATTTGCGCCAGGGTCTCACTGGCTCCTACAATGAGCAGTTCTTC. This translates into CASSQNLRQGLTGSYNEQFF.